Presented here are 32 T cell receptor beta chains from one specimen sequenced in a study of radiotherapy plus CTLA-4 blockade in lung cancer. Sequencing used immunoSEQ multiplex PCR; TCRdb keeps in-frame clones, though not all of them. The sample shows about 40,000 clones, 79% of them seen only once. This material consisted of peripheral blood, taken from a patient treated with radiotherapy plus ipilimumab. These receptors were taken from a human donor with non-small cell lung cancer that progressed on radiotherapy plus ipilimumab.

This sequence joins TRBV2 and TRBJ1-5; 7 bases fit TRBD1. Germline values: CDR1 SNHLY, CDR2 FYNNEI. Germline trimming cut 5 bases from V and 4 bases from J; bases unmatched to any gene: 2. The CDR3 is made up of 13 amino acids. The chain's CDR3 is CASSIQGNQPQHF. CDR3 nucleotide sequence: TGTGCCAGCAGTATACAGGGGAATCAGCCCCAGCATTTT.

This rearrangement joins TRBV7-2 to TRBJ2-2, with 9 bases that match TRBD2. V trimming: 4 bases; J trimming: 0 bases; junction bases outside the gene matches: 6. Germline CDR1 SGHTA, CDR2 FQGNSA. This CDR3 has 17 residues. Here the CDR3 DNA reads TGTGCCAGCAGCTCCACTCTAGCGGGACCGAACACCGGGGAGCTGTTTTTT. It encodes CASSSTLAGPNTGELFF.

This clone was observed once. The chain uses TRBV6-5 and TRBJ1-2, with a weak D call TRBD1 (6 bases). This CDR3 has 13 residues. Germline V gives CDR1 MNHEY, CDR2 SVGAGI. V was trimmed by 5 bases and J by 2 bases, leaving 9 bases between them. CDR3 sequence reads: CASSLQGNYGYTF. In DNA form, the CDR3 reads TGTGCCAGCAGTCTCCAGGGGAACTATGGCTACACCTTC.

This chain connects TRBV7-2 to TRBJ2-7; a weak D match, TRBD2 (5 bases). From germline, CDR1 is SGHTA and CDR2 FQGNSA. Trimming cost V 1 base and J 4 bases, with 11 bases left between them. The CDR3 is made up of 14 amino acids. The CDR3: CASSLGPRRYEQYF. The CDR3 region has the DNA TGTGCCAGCAGCTTAGGTCCCAGGAGGTACGAGCAGTACTTC.

The chain links TRBV7-9 to TRBJ1-3; 8 nucleotides align to TRBD1. The CDR3 is 16 amino acids. Looked up from germline, CDR1 is SEHNR and CDR2 is FQNEAQ (reference sequence). Germline trimming cut 3 bases from V and 4 bases from J; bases unmatched to any gene: 8. The CDR3 here is CASSLGQGAHGNTIYF. CDR3 DNA: TGTGCCAGCAGCTTGGGTCAGGGGGCGCACGGAAACACCATATATTTT. The entire variable domain, with the rest obtained from reference TRBV7-9 and TRBJ1-3, is as follows: DTGVSQNPRHKITKRGQNVTFRCDPISEHNRLYWYRQTLGQGPEFLTYFQNEAQLEKSRLLSDRFSAERPKGSFSTLEIQRTEQGDSAMYLCASSLGQGAHGNTIYFGEGSWLTVV.

This chain joins TRBV19 and TRBJ2-3, with 9 bases matching TRBD1. V was pared by 5 bases and J by 2 bases, with 5 bases of the junction left unmatched. The CDR3 has 15 amino acids. The V gene's germline CDR1 is LNHDA and CDR2 SQIVND (reference sequence). CDR3 DNA sequence: TGTGCCAGTAGTGACGGGACAGGGACCACAGATACGCAGTATTTT. Translation gives CASSDGTGTTDTQYF.

The chain is built from TRBV10-3 and TRBJ2-7; 7 bases line up with TRBD1. The germline V gene encodes CDR1 ENHRY and CDR2 SYGVKD. The junction had 5 bases not matched to a gene; V was cut back by 3 bases and J by 6 bases. The CDR3 is made up of 13 amino acids. The chain's CDR3 is CAISDGAGGEQYF. The CDR3 coding sequence is TGTGCCATCAGTGACGGGGCAGGGGGCGAGCAGTACTTC.

V and J are TRBV18 and TRBJ1-4, with TRBD1 as a possible D gene (6 bases). Germline-derived CDR1 and CDR2 are KGHSH and LQKENI. The CDR3 contains 15 residues. The ends were cut back, 4 bases at V and 2 bases at J, with 11 bases in the middle. The CDR3 sequence: CASSLTGMTNEKLFF. As DNA, the CDR3 is TGTGCCAGCTCACTTACAGGGATGACTAATGAAAAACTGTTTTTT. The entire variable domain, with the rest obtained from reference TRBV18 and TRBJ1-4, is as follows: NAGVMQNPRHLVRRRGQEARLRCSPMKGHSHVYWYRQLPEEGLKFMVYLQKENIIDESGMPKERFSAEFPKEGPSILRIQQVVRGDSAAYFCASSLTGMTNEKLFFGSGTQLSVL.

This chain links TRBV2 with TRBJ1-1, with 10 bases fitting TRBD1. This CDR3 region has 13 residues. Per germline, CDR1 SNHLY and CDR2 FYNNEI. J was trimmed by 11 bases and V by 0 bases; bases with no gene match: 3. The CDR3 here is CASSEATGGRAFF. CDR3 nucleotides: TGTGCCAGCAGTGAAGCGACAGGGGGCCGTGCTTTCTTT.

The chain recombines TRBV27 with TRBJ2-1, with 7 bases fitting TRBD2. The V gene's germline CDR1 is MNHEY and CDR2 SMNVEV (reference sequence). With 3 bases clipped from V and 4 bases from J, the junction kept 9 bases outside the gene matches. The CDR3 extends over 16 amino acids. The CDR3 nucleotides read TGTGCCAGCAGTTTTGGTATCGCTAGCGGTTACAATGAGCAGTTCTTC. This gives the protein CASSFGIASGYNEQFF.

The chain is built from TRBV9 and TRBJ2-3, with TRBD2 matching over 8 bases. Germline V gene data show CDR1 as SGDLS and CDR2 as YYNGEE. CDR3 length: 14 residues. The V segment lost 4 bases and the J segment 1 base; nucleotides outside the gene matches: 2. The CDR3 region is CASSSSGRTDTQYF. CDR3 nucleotide sequence: TGTGCCAGCAGCTCTAGCGGGCGCACAGATACGCAGTATTTT.

A few counts support this clone. The chain recombines TRBV9 with TRBJ1-5, with D perhaps matching TRBD1 (6 bases). Germline CDR1 is SGDLS and CDR2 is YYNGEE. The V end was cut by 1 base, the J end by 1 base, with 9 bases between. The CDR3 sequence is 15 residues long. The CDR3 sequence: CASSVTGQSNQPQHF. In nucleotides, the CDR3 is TGTGCCAGCAGCGTAACGGGACAAAGCAATCAGCCCCAGCATTTT.

This sequence joins TRBV19 and TRBJ1-5, with D tentatively TRBD1 (6 bases). Per the germline V gene, CDR1 is LNHDA and CDR2 is SQIVND (reference sequence). The CDR3 consists of 17 residues. V lost 7 bases to trimming and J lost 5 bases, with 24 bases between them. This CDR3 reads CASTLLGWQGRDQPQHF. The CDR3 DNA follows: TGTGCCAGTACCTTGCTAGGGTGGCAGGGGAGGGATCAGCCCCAGCATTTT.

Only a few counts were recorded for this clone. The genes are TRBV11-2 and TRBJ2-7, with 8 bases that match TRBD2. The CDR3 runs 19 residues. J gave up 1 base and V 1 base, and 15 bases lay outside the gene matches. CDR1 is SGHAT and CDR2 is FQNNGV in the germline V gene. The CDR3 region has the DNA TGTGCCAGCAGCTTAGCCCTCAGCCAGCGGGGGACCCCTTCCTACGAGCAGTACTTC. Encoded protein: CASSLALSQRGTPSYEQYF. Full variable domain (remainder filled in from reference TRBV11-2 and TRBJ2-7): EAGVAQSPRYKIIEKRQSVAFWCNPISGHATLYWYQQILGQGPKLLIQFQNNGVVDDSQLPKDRFSAERLKGVDSTLKIQPAKLEDSAVYLCASSLALSQRGTPSYEQYFGPGTRLTVT.

The chain couples TRBV5-6 to TRBJ2-3; 16 bases fit TRBD2. Germline V lookup: CDR1 SGHDT, CDR2 YYEEEE. V was clipped by 2 bases and J by 1 base; unmatched bases: 7. The CDR3 runs 19 residues. CDR3 residues: CASSFEPGLAGGGTDTQYF. The CDR3 coding sequence is TGTGCCAGCAGCTTCGAACCGGGACTAGCGGGGGGGGGCACAGATACGCAGTATTTT.

The chain has TRBV25-1 and TRBJ2-5; no clear D gene. V lost 3 bases and J lost 4, with 9 bases in between. There are 13 residues in the CDR3. Germline V gives CDR1 MGHDK, CDR2 SYGVNS. The CDR3 DNA reads as TGTGCCAGCAGTGAGCCCATTAGAGAGACCCAGTACTTC. Its translation: CASSEPIRETQYF.

The gene calls are TRBV18 and TRBJ2-3, with TRBD1 matching over 10 bases. The CDR3 is made up of 17 amino acids. The trim removed 3 bases at V and 0 bases at J, leaving 6 bases unmatched. Germline V gene data show CDR1 as KGHSH and CDR2 as LQKENI. The CDR3 loop is CASSPGWTGGSTDTQYF. The CDR3 DNA is TGTGCCAGCTCACCCGGTTGGACAGGGGGGAGCACAGATACGCAGTATTTT.

This chain connects TRBV9 to TRBJ2-2; D unclear. Germline assignment: CDR1 SGDLS and CDR2 YYNGEE. The germline V and J ends were trimmed by 0 bases and 2 bases, with 5 bases remaining between them. The CDR3 runs to 14 residues. The CDR3 DNA reads TGTGCCAGCAGCGTAGCTCCCAACACCGGGGAGCTGTTTTTT. Encoded protein: CASSVAPNTGELFF.

This chain uses TRBV5-1 with TRBJ2-2, with 8 bases fitting TRBD2. There are 15 residues in the CDR3. Germline lookup yields CDR1 SGHRS and CDR2 YFSETQ. Trimming removed 5 bases from V and 0 bases from J; junction bases left unmatched: 3. DNA of the CDR3: TGCGCCAGCAGTCCAGCGGGGGCGAACACCGGGGAGCTGTTTTTT. The encoded protein is CASSPAGANTGELFF.

The chain combines TRBV4-2 with TRBJ1-4; 9 bases fit TRBD1. CDR3 length equals 16 residues. V lost 3 bases and J lost 7; bases outside the gene matches: 9. CDR1 LGHNA and CDR2 YNFKEQ come from the germline V gene. As DNA, the CDR3 is TGTGCCAGCAGCCAGGGCGGGACAGGGAAAATTGAAAAACTGTTTTTT. It is translated as CASSQGGTGKIEKLFF.

The V call is TRBV4-1, the J call TRBJ1-4; 10 bases agree with TRBD1. The ends lost 6 bases at V and 5 bases at J; junction bases unmatched: 9. Germline loops: CDR1 MGHRA, CDR2 YSYEKL. This CDR3 spans 16 amino acids. DNA for the CDR3: TGCGCCAGCAGACATCATCCGGGACAGGGGAATGAAAAACTGTTTTTT. Amino acids: CASRHHPGQGNEKLFF.

The V call is TRBV5-5, the J call TRBJ2-7; TRBD1 matches 7 bases. Looked up from germline, CDR1 is SGHKS and CDR2 is YYEKEE (reference sequence). The V and J ends lost 0 bases and 2 bases, in that order; junction bases with no gene match: 11. The CDR3 has 17 amino acids. CDR3 sequence (DNA): TGTGCCAGCAGCTTGGGAACACCGACAGGGTTCGCCTACGAGCAGTACTTC. Protein: CASSLGTPTGFAYEQYF.

Concerning this clone: This same CDR3 is encoded by further DNA sequences in the sample. The V gene is TRBV7-9, the J gene TRBJ1-1; D is uncertain. The CDR3 covers 11 residues. Germline loops: CDR1 SEHNR, CDR2 FQNEAQ (reference sequence). V was clipped by 5 bases and J by 4 bases, with 5 bases between them. Written as DNA, the CDR3 is TGTGCCAGCAGCAGTAGCACTGAAGCTTTCTTT. This encodes CASSSSTEAFF.

The chain is built from TRBV2 and TRBJ2-3, with TRBD1 as a possible D gene (5 bases). The CDR3 has 11 amino acids. V was cut by 7 bases and J by 7 bases, with 9 bases left in between. From germline, CDR1 is SNHLY and CDR2 FYNNEI. This chain's CDR3 is CASTVDNTQYF. In nucleotides, the CDR3 is TGTGCCAGCACCGTGGACAATACGCAGTATTTT.

This rearrangement joins TRBV5-4 to TRBJ2-5; D possibly corresponds to TRBD2 (6 bases). The ends were cut back, 4 bases at V and 2 bases at J, with 6 bases in the middle. The CDR3 has 12 amino acids. CDR1 and CDR2 (germline): SGHNT, YYREEE (reference sequence). In nucleotides, the CDR3 is TGTGCCAGCAGCGCGGGGCAAGAGACCCAGTACTTC. It specifies CASSAGQETQYF.

This clone was observed a handful of times. The chain recombines TRBV13 with TRBJ1-6; maybe TRBD1 (6 bases). Looked up from germline, CDR1 is PRHDT and CDR2 is FYEKMQ (reference sequence). CDR3 size: 15 residues. V was shortened by 5 bases and J by 10 bases, with 18 bases between the two germline ends. For the CDR3, the DNA is TGTGCCAGCAGCCGTCAAGAGGGGGTGAGGTCACCCCTCCACTTT. Protein product: CASSRQEGVRSPLHF.

J is TRBJ2-7 and V is TRBV10-2, with 8 bases fitting TRBD2. The CDR3 totals 14 residues. Germline values: CDR1 WSHSY, CDR2 SAAADI. Trimming took 2 bases from V and 4 from J; bases not matched to a gene: 4. The CDR3 DNA reads TGCGCCAGCAGTGAGACTAGCGGAGAATACGAGCAGTACTTC. This encodes CASSETSGEYEQYF.

The chain combines TRBV28 with TRBJ1-2; 7 bases line up with TRBD1. Germline V lookup: CDR1 MDHEN, CDR2 SYDVKM. The CDR3 runs to 13 residues. V lost 6 bases, J lost 3 bases, and 4 bases stayed unmatched. Here the CDR3 reads CASSVTGDYGYTF. The CDR3 nucleotides read TGTGCCAGCAGCGTCACAGGGGACTATGGCTACACCTTC.

The genes are TRBV19 and TRBJ2-7; D gene unclear. Germline V gives CDR1 LNHDA, CDR2 SQIVND (reference sequence). Between the trimmed V and J ends, which lost 2 bases and 1 base, there was a span of 6 bases. The CDR3 extends over 13 amino acids. CDR3 DNA: TGTGCCAGTAGTATAAGTCAGTCCTACGAGCAGTACTTC. It codes for CASSISQSYEQYF. Variable domain in full (rest from reference TRBV19 and TRBJ2-7): DGGITQSPKYLFRKEGQNVTLSCEQNLNHDAMYWYRQDPGQGLRLIYYSQIVNDFQKGDIAEGYSVSREKKESFPLTVTSAQKNPTAFYLCASSISQSYEQYFGPGTRLTVT.

The rearrangement links TRBV29-1 to TRBJ2-3; 12 bases map to TRBD2. The CDR3 consists of 15 residues. CDR1 SQVTM and CDR2 ANQGSEA come from the germline V gene. J lost 5 bases, V lost 2 bases, and 5 bases had no gene match. CDR3 sequence reads: CSVELTSGGKDTQYF. The DNA of the CDR3 is TGCAGCGTTGAACTTACTAGCGGGGGGAAAGATACGCAGTATTTT.

The chain uses TRBV14 and TRBJ1-6; D possibly corresponds to TRBD1 (6 bases). Germline loops: CDR1 SGHDN, CDR2 FVKESK. Trimming stripped 3 bases from V and 10 bases from J, with 19 bases between. This CDR3 contains 16 residues. The CDR3 nucleotides are TGTGCCAGCAGCCAGAGCCTAACAGGGCTCGGGTCACCCCTCCACTTT. It translates to CASSQSLTGLGSPLHF.

The V call is TRBV10-1, the J call TRBJ1-2; D may be TRBD1 (5 bases). Germline loops: CDR1 WNHNN, CDR2 SYGVQD (reference sequence). V was cut by 4 bases and J by 8 bases, with 11 bases left in between. CDR3 length: 12 residues. The CDR3 DNA is TGCGCCAGCAGTGTCCAGGGAGGAGGCTACACCTTC. The encoded protein is CASSVQGGGYTF.